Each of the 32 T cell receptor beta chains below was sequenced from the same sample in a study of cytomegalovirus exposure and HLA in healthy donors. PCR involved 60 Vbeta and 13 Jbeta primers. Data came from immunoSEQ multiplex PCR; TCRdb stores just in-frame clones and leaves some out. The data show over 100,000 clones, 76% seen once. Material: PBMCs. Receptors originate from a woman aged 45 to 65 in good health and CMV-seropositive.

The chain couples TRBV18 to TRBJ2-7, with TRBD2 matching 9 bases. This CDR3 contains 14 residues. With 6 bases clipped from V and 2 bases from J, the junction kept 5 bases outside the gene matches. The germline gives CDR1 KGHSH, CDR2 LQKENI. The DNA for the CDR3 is TGTGCCAGCTCTGAAGCGGGGGGAACCTACGAGCAGTACTTC. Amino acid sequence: CASSEAGGTYEQYF.

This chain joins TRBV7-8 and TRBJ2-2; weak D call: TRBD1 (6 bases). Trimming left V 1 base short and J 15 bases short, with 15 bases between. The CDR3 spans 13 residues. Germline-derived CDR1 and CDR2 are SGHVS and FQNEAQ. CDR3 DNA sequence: TGTGCCAGCAGCTTAGGGGGACAATACGGAGTGTTTTTT. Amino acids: CASSLGGQYGVFF.

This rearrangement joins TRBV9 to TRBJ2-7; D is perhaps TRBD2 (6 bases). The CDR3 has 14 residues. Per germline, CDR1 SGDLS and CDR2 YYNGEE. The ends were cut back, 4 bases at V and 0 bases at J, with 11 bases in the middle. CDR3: CASSFGTSSYEQYF. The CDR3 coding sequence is TGTGCCAGCAGCTTCGGGACTTCCTCCTACGAGCAGTACTTC.

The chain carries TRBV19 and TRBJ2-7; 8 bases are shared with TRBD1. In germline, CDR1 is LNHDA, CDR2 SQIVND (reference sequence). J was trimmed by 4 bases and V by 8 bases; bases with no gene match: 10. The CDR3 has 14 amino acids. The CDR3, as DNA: TGTGCCAGTGGACAGGGATTTGAGGCATACGAGCAGTACTTC. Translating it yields CASGQGFEAYEQYF.

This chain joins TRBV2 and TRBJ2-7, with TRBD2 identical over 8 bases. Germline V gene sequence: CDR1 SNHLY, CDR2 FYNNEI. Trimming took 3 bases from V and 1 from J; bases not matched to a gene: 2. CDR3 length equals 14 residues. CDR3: CASSDKRGSYEQYF. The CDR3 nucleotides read TGTGCCAGCAGTGACAAGCGGGGGTCCTACGAGCAGTACTTC.

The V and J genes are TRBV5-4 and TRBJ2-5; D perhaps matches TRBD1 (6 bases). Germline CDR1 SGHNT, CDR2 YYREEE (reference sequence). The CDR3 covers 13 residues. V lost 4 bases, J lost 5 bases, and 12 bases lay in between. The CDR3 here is CASSVDSRETQYF. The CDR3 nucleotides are TGTGCCAGCAGCGTGGACAGCCGGGAGACCCAGTACTTC.

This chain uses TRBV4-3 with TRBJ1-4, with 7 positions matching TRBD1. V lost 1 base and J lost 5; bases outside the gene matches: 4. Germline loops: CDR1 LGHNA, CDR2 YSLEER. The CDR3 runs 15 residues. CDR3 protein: CASSQGRGGNEKLFF. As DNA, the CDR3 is TGCGCCAGCAGCCAAGGCAGAGGGGGCAATGAAAAACTGTTTTTT.

CDR3 amino acids: CASSLVQGVNEQFF. For the CDR3, the DNA is TGTGCCAGCAGCTTGGTTCAGGGGGTTAATGAGCAGTTCTTC. V and J are TRBV5-4 and TRBJ2-1; TRBD1 matches 7 bases. From germline, CDR1 is SGHNT and CDR2 YYREEE (reference sequence). The CDR3 covers 14 residues. V lost 0 bases and J lost 7; bases outside the gene matches: 4.

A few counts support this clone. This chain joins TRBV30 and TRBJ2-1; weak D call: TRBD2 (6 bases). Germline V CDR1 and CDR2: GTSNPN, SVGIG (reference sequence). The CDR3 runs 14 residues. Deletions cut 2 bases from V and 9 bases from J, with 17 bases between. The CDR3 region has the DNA TGTGCCTGGAGTCCCCGACTAGTTAGCGCTGAGCAGTTCTTC. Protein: CAWSPRLVSAEQFF.

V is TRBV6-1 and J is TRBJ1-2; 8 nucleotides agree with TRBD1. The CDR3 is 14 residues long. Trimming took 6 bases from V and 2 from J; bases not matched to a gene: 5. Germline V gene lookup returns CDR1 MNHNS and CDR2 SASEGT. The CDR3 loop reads CASSPDRGNYGYTF. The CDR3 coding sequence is TGTGCCAGCAGCCCTGACAGGGGAAACTATGGCTACACCTTC.

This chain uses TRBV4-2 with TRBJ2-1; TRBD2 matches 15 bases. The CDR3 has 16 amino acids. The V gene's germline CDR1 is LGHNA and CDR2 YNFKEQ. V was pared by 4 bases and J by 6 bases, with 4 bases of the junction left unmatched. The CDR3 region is CASSRGLAGGGNEQFF. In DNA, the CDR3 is TGTGCCAGCAGCCGAGGACTAGCGGGGGGGGGCAATGAGCAGTTCTTC.

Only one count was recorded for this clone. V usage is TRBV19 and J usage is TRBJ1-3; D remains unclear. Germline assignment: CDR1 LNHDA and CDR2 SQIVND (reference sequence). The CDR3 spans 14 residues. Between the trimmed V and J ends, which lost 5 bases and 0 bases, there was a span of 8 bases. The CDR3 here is CASSARSSGNTIYF. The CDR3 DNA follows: TGTGCCAGTAGTGCGAGGAGCTCTGGAAACACCATATATTTT.

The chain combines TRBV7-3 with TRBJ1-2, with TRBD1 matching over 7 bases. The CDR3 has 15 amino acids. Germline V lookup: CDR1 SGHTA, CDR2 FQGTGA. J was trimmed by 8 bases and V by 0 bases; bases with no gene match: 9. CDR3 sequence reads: CASSLTTGQAEGYTF. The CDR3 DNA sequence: TGTGCCAGCAGCTTAACTACCGGACAGGCGGAGGGCTACACCTTC.

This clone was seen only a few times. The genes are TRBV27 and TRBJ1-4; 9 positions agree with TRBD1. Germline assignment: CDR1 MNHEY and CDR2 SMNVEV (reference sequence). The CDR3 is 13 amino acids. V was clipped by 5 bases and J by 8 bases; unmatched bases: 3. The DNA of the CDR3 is TGTGCCAGCAGTCGACAGGGGGAAGAAAAACTGTTTTTT. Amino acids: CASSRQGEEKLFF.

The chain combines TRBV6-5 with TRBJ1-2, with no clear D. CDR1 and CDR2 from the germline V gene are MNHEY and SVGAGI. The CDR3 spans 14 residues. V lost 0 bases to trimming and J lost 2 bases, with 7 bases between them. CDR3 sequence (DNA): TGTGCCAGCAGTTACTCGCCCGGGAACTATGGCTACACCTTC. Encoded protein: CASSYSPGNYGYTF.

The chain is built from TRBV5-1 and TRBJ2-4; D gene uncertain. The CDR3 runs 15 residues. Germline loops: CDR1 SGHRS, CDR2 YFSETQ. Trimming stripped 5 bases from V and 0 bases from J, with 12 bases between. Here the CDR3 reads CASSSDSSAKNIQYF. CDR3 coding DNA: TGCGCCAGCAGTTCAGACTCCTCAGCCAAAAACATTCAGTACTTC.

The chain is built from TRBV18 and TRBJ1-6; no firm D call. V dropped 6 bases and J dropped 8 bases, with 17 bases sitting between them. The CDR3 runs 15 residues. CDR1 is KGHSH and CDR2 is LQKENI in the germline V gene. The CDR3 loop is CASSPEAVTDSPLHF. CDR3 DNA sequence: TGTGCCAGCTCCCCGGAGGCCGTGACGGATTCACCCCTCCACTTT.

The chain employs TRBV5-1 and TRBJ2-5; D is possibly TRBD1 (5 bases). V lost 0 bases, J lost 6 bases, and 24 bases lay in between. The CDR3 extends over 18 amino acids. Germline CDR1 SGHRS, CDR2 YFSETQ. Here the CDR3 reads CASSLASLARVSEQTQYF. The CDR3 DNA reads TGCGCCAGCAGCTTGGCCTCATTAGCCAGGGTTTCCGAACAGACCCAGTACTTC.

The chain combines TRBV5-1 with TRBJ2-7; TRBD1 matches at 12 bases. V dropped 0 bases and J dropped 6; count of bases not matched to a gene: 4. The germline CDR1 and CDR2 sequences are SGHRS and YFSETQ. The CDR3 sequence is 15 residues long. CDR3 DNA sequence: TGCGCCAGCAGCTTGGAGGGACAGGGGGCTTTCGAGCAGTACTTC. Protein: CASSLEGQGAFEQYF.

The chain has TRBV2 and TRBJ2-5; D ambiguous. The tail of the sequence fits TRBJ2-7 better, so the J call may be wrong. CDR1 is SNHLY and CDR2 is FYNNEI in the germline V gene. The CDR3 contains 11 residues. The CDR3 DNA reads TGTGCCAGCGGGGAAGGATACGAGCAGTACTTC. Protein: CASGEGYEQYF.

DNA of the CDR3: TGTGCCAGCTCACGCACCGGGACAAGGGGGGAGACCCAGTACTTC. This translates into CASSRTGTRGETQYF. V and J are TRBV18 and TRBJ2-5, with D perhaps TRBD1 (6 bases). V gave up 4 bases and J gave up 5 bases, with 17 bases separating them. The CDR3 consists of 15 residues. Germline V gives CDR1 KGHSH, CDR2 LQKENI.

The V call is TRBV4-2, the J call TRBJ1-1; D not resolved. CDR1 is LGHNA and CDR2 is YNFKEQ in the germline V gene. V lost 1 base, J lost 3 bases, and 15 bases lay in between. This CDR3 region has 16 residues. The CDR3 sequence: CASSQGTGESDTEAFF. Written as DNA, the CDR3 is TGTGCCAGCAGCCAAGGTACCGGGGAGTCGGACACTGAAGCTTTCTTT.

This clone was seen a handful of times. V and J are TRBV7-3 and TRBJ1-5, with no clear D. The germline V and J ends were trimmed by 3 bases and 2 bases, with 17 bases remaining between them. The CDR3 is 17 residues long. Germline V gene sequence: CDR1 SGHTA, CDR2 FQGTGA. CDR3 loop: CASSFITWARRNQPQHF. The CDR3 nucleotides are TGTGCCAGCAGCTTCATAACTTGGGCACGGCGCAATCAGCCCCAGCATTTT.

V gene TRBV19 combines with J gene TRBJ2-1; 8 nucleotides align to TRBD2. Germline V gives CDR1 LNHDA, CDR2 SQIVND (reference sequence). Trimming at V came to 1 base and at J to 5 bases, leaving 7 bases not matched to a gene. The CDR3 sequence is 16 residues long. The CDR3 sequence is CASSIVRGRGDNEQFF. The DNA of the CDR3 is TGTGCCAGTAGTATAGTTCGGGGGCGGGGGGACAATGAGCAGTTCTTC.

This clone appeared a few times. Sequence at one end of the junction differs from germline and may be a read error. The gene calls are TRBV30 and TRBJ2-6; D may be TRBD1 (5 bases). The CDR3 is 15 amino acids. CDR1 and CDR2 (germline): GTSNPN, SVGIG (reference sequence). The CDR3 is CAWSGILSGANGLTF. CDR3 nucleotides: TGTGCCTGGAGTGGAATCCTCTCTGGGGCCAACGGCCTGACTTTC.

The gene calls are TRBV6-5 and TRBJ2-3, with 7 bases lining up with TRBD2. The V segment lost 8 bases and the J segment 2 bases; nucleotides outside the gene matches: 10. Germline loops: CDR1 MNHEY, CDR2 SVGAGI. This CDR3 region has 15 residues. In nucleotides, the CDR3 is TGTGCCAGCGGCGCGGGAGCCATTACCACAGATACGCAGTATTTT. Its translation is CASGAGAITTDTQYF.

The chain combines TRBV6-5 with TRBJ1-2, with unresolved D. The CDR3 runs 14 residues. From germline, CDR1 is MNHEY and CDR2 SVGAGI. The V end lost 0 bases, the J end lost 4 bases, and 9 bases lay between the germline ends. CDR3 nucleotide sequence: TGTGCCAGCAGTTACTCGACTACAGCCTATGGCTACACCTTC. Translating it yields CASSYSTTAYGYTF.

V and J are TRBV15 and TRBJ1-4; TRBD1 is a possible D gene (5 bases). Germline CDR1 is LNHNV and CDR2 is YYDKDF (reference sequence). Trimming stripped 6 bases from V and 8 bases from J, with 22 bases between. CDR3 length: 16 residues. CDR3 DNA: TGTGCCACCAGTTCGGGAATCGGGAGGGGAGGGGAAAAACTGTTTTTT. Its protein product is CATSSGIGRGGEKLFF.

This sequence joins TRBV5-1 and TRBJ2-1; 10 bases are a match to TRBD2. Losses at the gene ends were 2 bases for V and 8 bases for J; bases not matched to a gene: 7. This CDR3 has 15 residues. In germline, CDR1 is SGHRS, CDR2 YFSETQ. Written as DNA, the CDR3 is TGCGCCAGCAGCTTAGTGGTAGCGGGAGGCGATGAGCAGTTCTTC. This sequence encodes CASSLVVAGGDEQFF.

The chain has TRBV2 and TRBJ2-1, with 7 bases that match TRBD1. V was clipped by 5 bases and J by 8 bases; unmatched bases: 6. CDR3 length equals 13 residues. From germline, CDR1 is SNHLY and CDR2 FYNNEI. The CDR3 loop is CASSPTGTHEQFF. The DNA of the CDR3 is TGTGCCAGCAGTCCGACAGGGACCCATGAGCAGTTCTTC.

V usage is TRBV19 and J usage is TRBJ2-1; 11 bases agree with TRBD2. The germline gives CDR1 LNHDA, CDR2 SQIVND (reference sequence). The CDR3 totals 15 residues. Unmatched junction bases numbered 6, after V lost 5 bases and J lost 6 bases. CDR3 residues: CASSPHGTSGNEQFF. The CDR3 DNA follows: TGTGCCAGTAGTCCCCACGGGACTAGCGGCAATGAGCAGTTCTTC.

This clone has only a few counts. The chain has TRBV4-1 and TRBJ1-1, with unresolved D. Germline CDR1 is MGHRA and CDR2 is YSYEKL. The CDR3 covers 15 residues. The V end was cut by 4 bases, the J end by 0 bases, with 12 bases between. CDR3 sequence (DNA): TGCGCCAGCAGCCCCTGGGGAGGCATGAACACTGAAGCTTTCTTT. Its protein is CASSPWGGMNTEAFF.